The next 14 T cell receptor beta chains were all read from a single sample in a study of blood T cell repertoires in COVID-19. Produced via immunoSEQ multiplex PCR; TCRdb's table is partial and in-frame only. The repertoire consists of approximately 28,000 clones, with 65% to 85% occurring once and the leading ten covering approximately 15%. The source material was peripheral blood. All receptors come from a woman in her fifties or sixties with acute or convalescent COVID-19.

The sample holds one count of this clone. CDR3 DNA sequence: TGTGCCAGCAGGGTCCCTGGGGCGGAGACCCAGTACTTC. It translates to CASRVPGAETQYF. The chain couples TRBV5-8 to TRBJ2-5; D possibly corresponds to TRBD1 (5 bases). V lost 5 bases, J lost 5 bases, and 13 bases lay in between. The V gene's germline CDR1 is SGHTS and CDR2 YDEGEE. CDR3 size: 13 residues.

This clone is deemed medium-sized. Different DNA sequences within this sample yield the same CDR3. V usage is TRBV19 and J usage is TRBJ2-3, with a possible D match to TRBD1 (5 bases). Per the germline V gene, CDR1 is LNHDA and CDR2 is SQIVND (reference sequence). This CDR3 is 14 amino acids long. Trimming left V 3 bases short and J 0 bases short, with 7 bases between. The CDR3 nucleotides read TGTGCCAGTAGTATCCAGGGAAGCACAGATACGCAGTATTTT. It encodes CASSIQGSTDTQYF.

The V and J genes are TRBV10-1 and TRBJ2-3; 8 bases agree with TRBD1. This CDR3 has 13 residues. From germline, CDR1 is WNHNN and CDR2 SYGVQD (reference sequence). V was clipped by 8 bases and J by 4 bases; unmatched bases: 5. CDR3 protein: CASARQGSDTQYF. The CDR3 bases are TGCGCCAGCGCGAGACAGGGGTCAGATACGCAGTATTTT.

This chain connects TRBV5-6 to TRBJ1-2; tentative D call: TRBD1 (5 bases). V was cut by 4 bases and J by 4 bases, with 20 bases left in between. From germline, CDR1 is SGHDT and CDR2 YYEEEE. CDR3 length: 16 amino acids. This CDR3 reads CASSTPARDIGYGYTF. Written as DNA, the CDR3 is TGTGCCAGCAGCACCCCCGCCAGGGATATTGGCTATGGCTACACCTTC. The complete variable domain, with remaining parts taken from reference TRBV5-6 and TRBJ1-2, reads DAGVTQSPTHLIKTRGQQVTLRCSPKSGHDTVSWYQQALGQGPQFIFQYYEEEERQRGNFPDRFSGHQFPNYSSELNVNALLLGDSALYLCASSTPARDIGYGYTFGSGTRLTVV.

This chain joins TRBV5-4 and TRBJ2-7, with 8 bases identical to TRBD2. This CDR3 region has 13 residues. In germline, CDR1 is SGHNT, CDR2 YYREEE (reference sequence). V shed 4 bases and J 7 bases; nucleotides not matched to a gene: 7. CDR3 sequence (DNA): TGTGCCAGCAGCCTCGCCGGGAGGGGAGAGCAGTACTTC. Protein sequence: CASSLAGRGEQYF.

Worth noting for this clone: Other DNA sequences from this sample encode an identical CDR3 as well. The rearrangement links TRBV5-1 to TRBJ1-1; TRBD1 agrees at 7 bases. V shed 4 bases, J shed 4 bases, and the junction held 4 bases outside the gene matches. The CDR3 has 13 amino acids. From germline, CDR1 is SGHRS and CDR2 YFSETQ. The CDR3, as DNA: TGCGCCAGCAGCATTCCAGGGGGCACTGAAGCTTTCTTT. Amino acids: CASSIPGGTEAFF.

The V call is TRBV11-2, the J call TRBJ1-2; 12 bases line up with TRBD1. This CDR3 is built from 18 residues. V lost 5 bases, J lost 8 bases, and 18 bases stayed unmatched. CDR1 is SGHAT, CDR2 FQNNGV, per germline. CDR3 region: CASSAPGRDRGLLEGYTF. The CDR3 bases are TGTGCCAGCAGCGCCCCCGGTCGGGACAGGGGGCTCTTGGAGGGCTACACCTTC.

The V gene is TRBV5-4, the J gene TRBJ2-1; D is unclear. Germline CDR1 reads SGHNT; CDR2 reads YYREEE (reference sequence). V lost 4 bases, J lost 7 bases, and 18 bases lay in between. The CDR3 is made up of 15 amino acids. The CDR3 DNA reads as TGTGCCAGCAGCGACCCCCGCGAATTCGGGAATGAGCAGTTCTTC. Translation: CASSDPREFGNEQFF.

The J gene is TRBJ1-4, the V gene TRBV13; no clear D. The CDR3 totals 14 residues. Trimming took 3 bases from V and 5 from J, leaving 10 bases between them. Germline V lookup: CDR1 PRHDT, CDR2 FYEKMQ (reference sequence). The CDR3 nucleotides are TGTGCCAGCAGCTTCCGGGAGACAAATGAAAAACTGTTTTTT. Translation gives CASSFRETNEKLFF.

The chain links TRBV7-9 to TRBJ1-3, with TRBD1 matching 8 bases. This CDR3 contains 14 residues. V shed 3 bases and J 4 bases; nucleotides not matched to a gene: 2. CDR1 and CDR2 (germline): SEHNR, FQNEAQ (reference sequence). This CDR3 is CASSFGQGGNTIYF. CDR3 in DNA: TGTGCCAGCAGCTTCGGACAGGGAGGAAACACCATATATTTT.

The chain links TRBV11-2 to TRBJ1-2; 11 bases fit TRBD1. The V gene's germline CDR1 is SGHAT and CDR2 FQNNGV. The CDR3 length is 16 residues. V shed 0 bases, J shed 8 bases, and the junction held 8 bases outside the gene matches. CDR3 nucleotide sequence: TGTGCCAGCAGCTTAGATCCCGGACAGGGGGCGCGAGGCTACACCTTC. Translation: CASSLDPGQGARGYTF.

The chain recombines TRBV13 with TRBJ1-2; a weak D match, TRBD1 (6 bases). V was pared by 2 bases and J by 3 bases, with 13 bases between. The germline V gene has CDR1 PRHDT and CDR2 FYEKMQ (reference sequence). The CDR3 sequence is 15 residues long. For the CDR3, the DNA is TGTGCCAGCAGCTTAACAGGGCATAGGGACTATGGCTACACCTTC. Residues: CASSLTGHRDYGYTF.

The J gene is TRBJ2-7, the V gene TRBV7-9; TRBD2 is a possible D gene (5 bases). V dropped 1 base and J dropped 11 bases, with 9 bases sitting between them. The CDR3 extends over 11 amino acids. In germline, CDR1 is SEHNR, CDR2 FQNEAQ (reference sequence). As DNA, the CDR3 is TGTGCCAGCAGCTTAGGGGAGTGGGAGTACTTC. This encodes CASSLGEWEYF.

A few counts support this clone. This chain connects TRBV19 to TRBJ1-5; 7 nucleotides match TRBD1. Per germline, CDR1 LNHDA and CDR2 SQIVND (reference sequence). The ends lost 6 bases at V and 1 base at J; junction bases unmatched: 3. CDR3 length: 14 residues. CDR3 sequence: CASRLTGSNQPQHF. In nucleotides, the CDR3 is TGTGCCAGTAGGTTGACAGGGAGCAATCAGCCCCAGCATTTT. The complete variable domain, with remaining parts taken from reference TRBV19 and TRBJ1-5, reads DGGITQSPKYLFRKEGQNVTLSCEQNLNHDAMYWYRQDPGQGLRLIYYSQIVNDFQKGDIAEGYSVSREKKESFPLTVTSAQKNPTAFYLCASRLTGSNQPQHFGDGTRLSIL.